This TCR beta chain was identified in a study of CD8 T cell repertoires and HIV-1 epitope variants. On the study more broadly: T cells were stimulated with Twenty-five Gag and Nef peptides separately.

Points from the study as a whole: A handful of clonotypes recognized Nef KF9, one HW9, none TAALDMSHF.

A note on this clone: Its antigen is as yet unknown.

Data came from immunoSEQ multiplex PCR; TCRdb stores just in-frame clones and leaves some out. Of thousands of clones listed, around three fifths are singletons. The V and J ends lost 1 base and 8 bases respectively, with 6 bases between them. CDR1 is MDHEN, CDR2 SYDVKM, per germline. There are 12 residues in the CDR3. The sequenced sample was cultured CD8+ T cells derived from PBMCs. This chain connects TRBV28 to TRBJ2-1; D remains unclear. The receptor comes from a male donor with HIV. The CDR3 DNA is TGTGCCAGCAGTTTATCGGTTTATGAGCAGTTCTTC. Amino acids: CASSLSVYEQFF.